This TCR beta chain was recorded in a study of cytomegalovirus exposure and HLA in healthy donors. Points from the study as a whole: In an earlier analysis, about 87% or about 30%: the productive usage of most TCR beta V segments. Reported results showed that the classifier diagnosed cytomegalovirus status with high specificity and sensitivity. A link between a missense DCLRE1C variant and TCR beta V- and J-gene trimming emerged from a later analysis.

V was shortened by 8 bases and J by 5 bases, with 15 bases between the two germline ends. Germline V gives CDR1 SNHLY, CDR2 FYNNEI. This CDR3 spans 14 amino acids. Primers: 60 Vbeta forward and 13 Jbeta reverse. Repertoires were generated with immunoSEQ multiplex PCR, while TCRdb's copy carries only in-frame clones and drops some. Of 150,000 to 170,000 clones in the sample, roughly four fifths were seen once. With regard to this clone: Its antigen remains unknown.

Source material: PBMCs. The chain couples TRBV2 to TRBJ2-2, with D tentatively TRBD2 (5 bases). The TCR was taken from a man aged 18 to 30 in good health and CMV-seronegative. The CDR3 loop reads CASRPRGLTGELFF. CDR3 nucleotides: TGTGCCAGCCGTCCCCGGGGTCTGACCGGGGAGCTGTTTTTT. The full variable domain, rest sourced from reference TRBV2 and TRBJ2-2, is EPEVTQTPSHQVTQMGQEVILRCVPISNHLYFYWYRQILGQKVEFLVSFYNNEISEKSEIFDDQFSVERPDGSNFTLKIRSTKLEDSAMYFCASRPRGLTGELFFGEGSRLTVL.